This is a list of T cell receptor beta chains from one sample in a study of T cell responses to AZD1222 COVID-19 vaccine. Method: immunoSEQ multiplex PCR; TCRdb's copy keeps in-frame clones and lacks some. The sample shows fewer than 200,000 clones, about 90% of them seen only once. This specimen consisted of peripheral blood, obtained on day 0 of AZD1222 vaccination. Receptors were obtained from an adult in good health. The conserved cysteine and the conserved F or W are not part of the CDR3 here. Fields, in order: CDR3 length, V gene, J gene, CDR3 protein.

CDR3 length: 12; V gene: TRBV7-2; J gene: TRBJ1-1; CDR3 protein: ASSLLWQNTEAF
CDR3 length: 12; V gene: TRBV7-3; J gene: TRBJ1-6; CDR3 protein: ASSLHGLDSPLH
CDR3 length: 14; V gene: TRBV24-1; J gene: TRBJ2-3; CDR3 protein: ATSDSGQEPTDTQY
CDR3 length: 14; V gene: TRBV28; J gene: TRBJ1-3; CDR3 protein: ASSLARGAQGNTIY
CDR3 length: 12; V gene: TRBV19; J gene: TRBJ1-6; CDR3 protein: ASSFDREGSPLH
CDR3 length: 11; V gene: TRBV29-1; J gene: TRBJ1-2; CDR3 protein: SGVFSDSYGYT
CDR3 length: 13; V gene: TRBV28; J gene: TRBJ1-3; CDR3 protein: ASNSPGGEGNTIY
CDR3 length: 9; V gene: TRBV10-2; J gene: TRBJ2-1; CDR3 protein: ASRYSNEQF
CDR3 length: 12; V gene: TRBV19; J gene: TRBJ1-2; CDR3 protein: ASTIGGTDYGYT
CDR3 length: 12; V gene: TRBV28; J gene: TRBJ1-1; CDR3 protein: ASSLRQGNTEAF
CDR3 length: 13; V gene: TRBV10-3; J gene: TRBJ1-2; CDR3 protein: AISVSTGASYGYT
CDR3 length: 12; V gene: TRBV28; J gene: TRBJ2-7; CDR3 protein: ASSRQGVKNEQY
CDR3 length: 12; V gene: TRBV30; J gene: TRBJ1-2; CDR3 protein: AYTHGTVNYGYT
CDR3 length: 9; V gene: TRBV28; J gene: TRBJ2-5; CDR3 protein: ASSEQETQY
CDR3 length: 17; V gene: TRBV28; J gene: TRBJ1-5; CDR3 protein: ASRSLRGTRTGNNQPQH
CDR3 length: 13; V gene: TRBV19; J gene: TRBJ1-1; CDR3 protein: ASSGGRSPDTEAF
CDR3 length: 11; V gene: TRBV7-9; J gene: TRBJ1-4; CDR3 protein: ASSFNRAEKLF
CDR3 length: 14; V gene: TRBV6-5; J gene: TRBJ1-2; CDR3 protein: ASSYGQDLFNYGYT
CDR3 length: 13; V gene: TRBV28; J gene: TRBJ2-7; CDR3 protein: ASRPDRQDSYEQY
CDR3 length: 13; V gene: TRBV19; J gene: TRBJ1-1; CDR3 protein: ASRRTGVGNTEAF
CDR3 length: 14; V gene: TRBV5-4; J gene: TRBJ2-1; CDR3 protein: ASSFSRTASYNEQF
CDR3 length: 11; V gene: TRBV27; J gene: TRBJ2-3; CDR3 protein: ASSLNLIDTQY
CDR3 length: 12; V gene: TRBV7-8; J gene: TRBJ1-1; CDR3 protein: ASSLDTRGTEAF
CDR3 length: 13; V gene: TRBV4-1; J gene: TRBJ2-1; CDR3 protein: ASSPPSGVYNEQF
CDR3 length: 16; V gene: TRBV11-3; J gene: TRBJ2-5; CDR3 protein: ASSPGTSGGLGQETQY
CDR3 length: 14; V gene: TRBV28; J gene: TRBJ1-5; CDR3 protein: ASSLYAGVSNQPQH
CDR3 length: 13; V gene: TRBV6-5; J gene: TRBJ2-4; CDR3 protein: ASSLNPLAKNIQY
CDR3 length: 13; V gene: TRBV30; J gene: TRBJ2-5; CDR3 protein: AWSVGGRDQETQY
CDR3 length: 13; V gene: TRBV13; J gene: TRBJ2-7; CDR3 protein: ASSYGLADSYEQY
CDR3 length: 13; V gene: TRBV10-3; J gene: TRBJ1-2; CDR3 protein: AISTAQEFLYGYT
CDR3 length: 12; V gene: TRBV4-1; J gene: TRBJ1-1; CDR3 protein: ASRSPSRGTEAF
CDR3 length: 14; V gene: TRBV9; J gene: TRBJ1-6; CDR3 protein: ASSVGVQPYNSPLH
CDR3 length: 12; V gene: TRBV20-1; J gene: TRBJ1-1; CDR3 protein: SASIGGDHTEAF
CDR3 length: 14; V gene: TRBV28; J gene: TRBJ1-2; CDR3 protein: ASVGDRGRWTYGYT
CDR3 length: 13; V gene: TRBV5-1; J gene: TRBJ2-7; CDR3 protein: ASHLTGGLSYEQY
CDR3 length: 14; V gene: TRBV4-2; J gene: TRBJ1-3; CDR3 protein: ASSQESGISGNTIY
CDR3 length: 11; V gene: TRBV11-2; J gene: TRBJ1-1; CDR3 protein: ASSQTGAFEAF
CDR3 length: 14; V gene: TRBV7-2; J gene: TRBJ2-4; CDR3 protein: ASSLVGTSGKNIQY
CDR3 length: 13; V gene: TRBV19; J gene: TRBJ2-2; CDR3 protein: ASSPGQESTGELF
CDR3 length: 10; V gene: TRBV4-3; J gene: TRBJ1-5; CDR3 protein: ASSQDRDLQH